The 30 T cell receptor beta chains listed next were all sequenced from one sample in a study of cytomegalovirus exposure and HLA in healthy donors (dated by TCRdb to about 2017). Libraries were prepared through the immunoSEQ multiplex PCR assay. The multiplex PCR relied on a mix of 60 forward primers for TCR Vbeta segments and 13 reverse primers for TCR Jbeta segments. In its TCRdb copy, this immuneACCESS table keeps in-frame sequences only and misses some clones. Where compared with another copy, unresolved V genes explain less than half of these, and the others have no known cause. The sample table shows approximately 190,000 clones, and 84% are seen once. About 0.25% of the sample comes from the top ten. Sequencing was carried out using PBMCs. Receptors originate from a boy between 10 and 17 years old in good health and CMV-seronegative.

The chain has TRBV2 and TRBJ1-4; TRBD1 matches 9 bases. This CDR3 region has 14 residues. The V segment lost 6 bases and the J segment 7 bases; nucleotides outside the gene matches: 6. Germline CDR1 and CDR2: SNHLY and FYNNEI. DNA of the CDR3: TGTGCCAGCAGGGTCGGGACAGGGTCTGAAAAACTGTTTTTT. The encoded protein is CASRVGTGSEKLFF.

This sequence joins TRBV29-1 and TRBJ2-7; 9 bases line up with TRBD1. The V gene's germline CDR1 is SQVTM and CDR2 ANQGSEA. After removal of 6 bases from V and 7 bases from J, the junction contained 19 bases not matched to a gene. CDR3 size: 16 residues. The CDR3, as DNA: TGCAGCGTCGAAAATGGGGGCACAGGGGGCTCGGGTGAGCAGTACTTC. Translating gives CSVENGGTGGSGEQYF.

The rearrangement links TRBV29-1 to TRBJ1-5; no reliable D call. CDR1 SQVTM and CDR2 ANQGSEA come from the germline V gene. Trimming stripped 4 bases from V and 4 bases from J, with 8 bases between. The CDR3 is 12 residues long. This CDR3 reads CSVGRENQPQHF. In DNA form, the CDR3 reads TGCAGCGTTGGACGGGAAAATCAGCCCCAGCATTTT.

The table lists this clone with a count of one. The CDR3 sequence: CASSLGQGMHGYTF. DNA for the CDR3: TGTGCCAGCAGCTTAGGACAGGGCATGCATGGCTACACCTTC. The chain couples TRBV7-9 to TRBJ1-2; 7 nucleotides agree with TRBD1. CDR3 length: 14 amino acids. Losses at the gene ends were 1 base for V and 6 bases for J; bases not matched to a gene: 5. Germline CDR1 is SEHNR and CDR2 is FQNEAQ (reference sequence).

The chain recombines TRBV7-8 with TRBJ2-1; 11 positions match TRBD2. Germline V gene data show CDR1 as SGHVS and CDR2 as FQNEAQ. The J segment lost 1 base and the V segment lost 1 base, leaving 6 bases of the junction unmatched. There are 18 residues in the CDR3. Here the CDR3 reads CASSLGLAGGLSYNEQFF. CDR3 DNA sequence: TGTGCCAGCAGCTTAGGGCTAGCGGGAGGTTTATCCTACAATGAGCAGTTCTTC.

The V call is TRBV9, the J call TRBJ2-5, with TRBD2 matching 9 bases. The germline V gene encodes CDR1 SGDLS and CDR2 YYNGEE. Unmatched junction bases numbered 14, after V lost 0 bases and J lost 8 bases. The CDR3 extends over 17 amino acids. Written as DNA, the CDR3 is TGTGCCAGCAGCGTAGACCTAGCGGGGCCTCTTCGCGGAACCCAGTACTTC. Translated: CASSVDLAGPLRGTQYF.

The chain is built from TRBV5-1 and TRBJ1-1; D might be TRBD1 (5 bases). V lost 4 bases and J lost 1, with 14 bases in between. This CDR3 comprises 15 residues. CDR1 SGHRS and CDR2 YFSETQ come from the germline V gene. The CDR3 reads CASSRGRQPNTEAFF. The CDR3 coding sequence is TGCGCCAGCAGCCGAGGAAGACAGCCGAACACTGAAGCTTTCTTT. Drawing the rest from reference TRBV5-1 and TRBJ1-1, the complete variable domain is KAGVTQTPRYLIKTRGQQVTLSCSPISGHRSVSWYQQTPGQGLQFLFEYFSETQRNKGNFPGRFSGRQFSNSRSEMNVSTLELGDSALYLCASSRGRQPNTEAFFGQGTRLTVV.

This clone has just one count. The V call is TRBV18, the J call TRBJ2-7; D is perhaps TRBD2 (5 bases). V lost 1 base and J 3 bases, leaving 10 bases between the germline ends. The CDR3 has 14 amino acids. The germline V gene has CDR1 KGHSH and CDR2 LQKENI. The CDR3 bases are TGTGCCAGCTCACCACGAGGGTATGGCTACGAGCAGTACTTC. Protein: CASSPRGYGYEQYF. The full variable domain, in which reference TRBV18 and TRBJ2-7 provide the parts outside the CDR3, is NAGVMQNPRHLVRRRGQEARLRCSPMKGHSHVYWYRQLPEEGLKFMVYLQKENIIDESGMPKERFSAEFPKEGPSILRIQQVVRGDSAAYFCASSPRGYGYEQYFGPGTRLTVT.

The count of this clone is one. The chain uses TRBV4-1 and TRBJ1-1; D perhaps matches TRBD1 (5 bases). V was cut by 2 bases and J by 2 bases, with 9 bases left in between. The germline V gene encodes CDR1 MGHRA and CDR2 YSYEKL. The CDR3 has 14 residues. CDR3 protein: CASSQNGANTEAFF. The CDR3 DNA sequence: TGCGCCAGCAGCCAAAATGGGGCCAACACTGAAGCTTTCTTT.

The DNA of the CDR3 is TGTGCCAGCAGTGCCAACAGGGTATCTCAGCCCCAGCATTTT. Translating it yields CASSANRVSQPQHF. J is TRBJ1-5 and V is TRBV6-1; the D gene is possibly TRBD1 (6 bases). V lost 4 bases and J 6 bases, leaving 13 bases between the germline ends. Germline V lookup: CDR1 MNHNS, CDR2 SASEGT. The CDR3 loop spans 14 amino acids.

The rearrangement links TRBV5-8 to TRBJ2-7, with 8 bases aligning to TRBD2. V lost 2 bases and J lost 0; bases outside the gene matches: 4. Germline V gives CDR1 SGHTS, CDR2 YDEGEE. The CDR3 runs 15 residues. In DNA, the CDR3 is TGTGCCAGCAGCTTACCCGGGAGGGCCTCCTACGAGCAGTACTTC. Protein product: CASSLPGRASYEQYF.

This chain joins TRBV10-1 and TRBJ2-7, with TRBD2 matching over 8 bases. The CDR3 runs to 14 residues. Germline V gives CDR1 WNHNN, CDR2 SYGVQD (reference sequence). The trim removed 5 bases at V and 1 base at J, leaving 4 bases unmatched. The CDR3 DNA is TGCGCCAGCAGTCCTATAGCGGGGTCCTACGAGCAGTACTTC. Translating it yields CASSPIAGSYEQYF.

The chain uses TRBV6-5 and TRBJ1-5; a weak D match, TRBD1 (5 bases). There are 15 residues in the CDR3. Between the trimmed V and J ends, which lost 5 bases and 4 bases, there was a span of 15 bases. CDR1 and CDR2 from the germline V gene are MNHEY and SVGAGI. In DNA, the CDR3 is TGTGCCAGCAGTCCCGGGACTTTAAGTAATCAGCCCCAGCATTTT. Translating gives CASSPGTLSNQPQHF.

V and J are TRBV28 and TRBJ1-1, with a weak D call TRBD1 (5 bases). Looked up from germline, CDR1 is MDHEN and CDR2 is SYDVKM. The CDR3 is 15 residues long. The V gene lost 1 base and the J gene lost 1 base, with 10 bases spanning the gap. CDR3 region: CASSLLTAPNTEAFF. CDR3 DNA sequence: TGTGCCAGCAGTTTATTGACAGCCCCGAACACTGAAGCTTTCTTT. Full variable domain (outside the CDR3, taken from reference TRBV28 and TRBJ1-1): DVKVTQSSRYLVKRTGEKVFLECVQDMDHENMFWYRQDPGLGLRLIYFSYDVKMKEKGDIPEGYSVSREKKERFSLILESASTNQTSMYLCASSLLTAPNTEAFFGQGTRLTVV.

V usage is TRBV9 and J usage is TRBJ2-1; D is possibly TRBD1 (6 bases). The CDR3 totals 15 residues. Germline V CDR1 and CDR2: SGDLS, YYNGEE. Trimming shortened V by 4 bases and J by 3 bases, and 14 bases separated the two germline ends. For the CDR3, the DNA is TGTGCCAGCAGCCCTACCGCAGGGGACTACAATGAGCAGTTCTTC. Translated: CASSPTAGDYNEQFF.

This chain connects TRBV2 to TRBJ2-5; weak D call: TRBD1 (5 bases). Germline V lookup: CDR1 SNHLY, CDR2 FYNNEI. V lost 2 bases and J lost 2, with 12 bases in between. This CDR3 is 15 amino acids long. CDR3 in amino acids: CASSEIAPGQETQYF. Here the CDR3 DNA reads TGTGCCAGCAGTGAAATTGCCCCAGGGCAAGAGACCCAGTACTTC.

The chain is built from TRBV2 and TRBJ2-7; perhaps TRBD2 as D (5 bases). V was clipped by 2 bases and J by 3 bases, with 11 bases between them. Per the germline V gene, CDR1 is SNHLY and CDR2 is FYNNEI. This CDR3 is built from 14 residues. CDR3 bases: TGTGCCAGCAGTGAATTACTAGGGTTCTACGAGCAGTACTTC. Amino acids: CASSELLGFYEQYF.

The table lists this clone with a count of one. The J gene is TRBJ1-5, the V gene TRBV9; D remains ambiguous. Germline V lookup: CDR1 SGDLS, CDR2 YYNGEE. V was trimmed by 4 bases and J by 3 bases, leaving 11 bases between them. This CDR3 region has 14 residues. CDR3 sequence (DNA): TGTGCCAGCAGCCAGCCAGGCTTCAATCAGCCCCAGCATTTT. Protein: CASSQPGFNQPQHF. Filled out from reference TRBV9 and TRBJ1-5, the complete variable domain reads DSGVTQTPKHLITATGQRVTLRCSPRSGDLSVYWYQQSLDQGLQFLIQYYNGEERAKGNILERFSAQQFPDLHSELNLSSLELGDSALYFCASSQPGFNQPQHFGDGTRLSIL.

This chain joins TRBV9 and TRBJ1-1; 9 positions agree with TRBD1. The germline gives CDR1 SGDLS, CDR2 YYNGEE. This CDR3 contains 16 residues. The V gene end was trimmed by 0 bases and the J gene end by 3 bases; junction bases not matched to a gene: 6. The CDR3 bases are TGTGCCAGCAGCGTAGGCCCGGGACAGGGAGACACTGAAGCTTTCTTT. Protein product: CASSVGPGQGDTEAFF.

The chain is built from TRBV6-1 and TRBJ1-1; 8 bases match TRBD1. The CDR3 extends over 14 amino acids. Germline lookup yields CDR1 MNHNS and CDR2 SASEGT. Germline trimming cut 4 bases from V and 3 bases from J; bases unmatched to any gene: 4. In nucleotides, the CDR3 is TGTGCCAGCAGTGCGAGGACAGGGCACACTGAAGCTTTCTTT. Its protein is CASSARTGHTEAFF.

The chain combines TRBV2 with TRBJ2-5; 7 bases align to TRBD1. CDR3 length: 12 residues. Per the germline V gene, CDR1 is SNHLY and CDR2 is FYNNEI. CDR3 nucleotides: TGTGCAAGCTCCGGGACAGAAGAGACCCAGTACTTC. Protein sequence: CASSGTEETQYF.

The rearrangement uses TRBV28 and TRBJ2-4; 7 positions agree with TRBD2. Germline CDR1 MDHEN, CDR2 SYDVKM. V dropped 6 bases and J dropped 9; count of bases not matched to a gene: 14. This CDR3 region has 15 residues. The CDR3 nucleotides read TGTGCCAGCAGCCCAGGGAGGGGTTATCAGAGCATTCAGTACTTC. Translation gives CASSPGRGYQSIQYF.

The chain uses TRBV27 and TRBJ1-1, with TRBD1 matching 7 bases. The ends lost 3 bases at V and 3 bases at J; junction bases unmatched: 7. This CDR3 is built from 15 residues. Germline V gene data show CDR1 as MNHEY and CDR2 as SMNVEV (reference sequence). The chain's CDR3 is CASSFLSRGDTEAFF. Written as DNA, the CDR3 is TGTGCCAGCAGTTTCCTGTCCAGGGGGGACACTGAAGCTTTCTTT.

The chain couples TRBV7-9 to TRBJ2-1; TRBD2 matches 12 bases. Unmatched junction bases numbered 8, after V lost 6 bases and J lost 8 bases. Looked up from germline, CDR1 is SEHNR and CDR2 is FQNEAQ (reference sequence). The CDR3 contains 15 residues. The CDR3, as DNA: TGTGCCAGCAGTCAACTAGCGGGAGGTTTGGATGAGCAGTTCTTC. Protein: CASSQLAGGLDEQFF.

This chain connects TRBV6-4 to TRBJ2-2; TRBD1 aligns across 7 bases. This CDR3 region has 15 residues. The V gene's germline CDR1 is MRHNA and CDR2 SNTAGT. After removal of 2 bases from V and 4 bases from J, the junction contained 4 bases not matched to a gene. The DNA for the CDR3 is TGTGCCAGCAGTGACGAGGGGGCAAGCACCGGGGAGCTGTTTTTT. Its protein product is CASSDEGASTGELFF.

This chain links TRBV5-4 with TRBJ2-2; D not resolved. The CDR3 sequence is 15 residues long. V lost 3 bases, J lost 2 bases, and 11 bases lay in between. Looked up from germline, CDR1 is SGHNT and CDR2 is YYREEE (reference sequence). The DNA for the CDR3 is TGTGCCAGCAGCTGGAGTCTAGAAAACACCGGGGAGCTGTTTTTT. Protein sequence: CASSWSLENTGELFF. Complete variable domain (other parts from reference TRBV5-4 and TRBJ2-2): ETGVTQSPTHLIKTRGQQVTLRCSSQSGHNTVSWYQQALGQGPQFIFQYYREEENGRGNFPPRFSGLQFPNYSSELNVNALELDDSALYLCASSWSLENTGELFFGEGSRLTVL.

This chain connects TRBV5-4 to TRBJ1-6; D may be TRBD1 (6 bases). The CDR3 runs to 15 residues. Germline CDR1 reads SGHNT; CDR2 reads YYREEE (reference sequence). V was cut by 0 bases and J by 7 bases, with 11 bases left in between. CDR3 sequence: CASSLAGVRNSPLHF. The CDR3, as DNA: TGTGCCAGCAGCTTGGCAGGGGTTAGGAATTCACCCCTCCACTTT.

CDR3 nucleotide sequence: TGTGCCAGCAGCGTAGGATTTCGGGGGATGCCCCAGCATTTT. It yields the protein CASSVGFRGMPQHF. V is TRBV9 and J is TRBJ1-5, with D possibly being TRBD1 (5 bases). V lost 0 bases and J 9 bases, leaving 13 bases between the germline ends. This CDR3 is built from 14 residues. Germline CDR1 reads SGDLS; CDR2 reads YYNGEE.

This clone was found a few times. The V and J genes are TRBV27 and TRBJ1-2; 10 bases align to TRBD1. V gave up 7 bases and J gave up 4 bases; unmatched junction bases: 12. CDR3 size: 16 residues. Germline lookup yields CDR1 MNHEY and CDR2 SMNVEV (reference sequence). DNA for the CDR3: TGTGCCAGCAAAACAAAGGGACAGGGGAACGGCTATGGCTACACCTTC. It codes for CASKTKGQGNGYGYTF.

The J gene is TRBJ1-4, the V gene TRBV5-6; a weak D match, TRBD1 (6 bases). Trimming pared 4 bases from V and 0 bases from J, leaving 10 bases between. CDR3 length equals 15 residues. Germline CDR1 and CDR2: SGHDT and YYEEEE. This chain's CDR3 is CASSRTGPTNEKLFF. CDR3 bases: TGTGCCAGCAGCCGCACAGGGCCAACTAATGAAAAACTGTTTTTT.